These T cell receptor beta chains were read from a single sample in a study of identifying expanded T cells in peripheral blood. TCRdb's copy holds only in-frame clones and misses some; the assay was immunoSEQ multiplex PCR. The sample lists approximately 130,000 clones, around 84% occurring once. Input material: blood. These receptors were obtained from a person between 18 and 75 years old in good health. Each CDR3 is given with its conserved first and last residue. A D gene is named only where the DNA matches it firmly. Clone size, where shown, is once, few, many, or a class for clones that have expanded.

size,J,D,length,V,DNA,CDR3
.,TRBJ2-5,.,16,TRBV11-2,TGTGCCAGCACCCAGTTGCGGACAGCTAAGGGAGAGACCCAGTACTTC,CASTQLRTAKGETQYF
.,TRBJ2-5,.,17,TRBV2,TGTGCCAGCAGTGAAATTTTGTATTTGCCAGGGGAAGAGACCCAGTACTTC,CASSEILYLPGEETQYF
.,TRBJ2-6,.,17,TRBV2,TGTGCCAGCAGTCAACACCAAACCGGGGCCGGGGCCAACGTCCTGACTTTC,CASSQHQTGAGANVLTF
once,TRBJ2-3,TRBD2,15,TRBV11-2,TGTGCCAGCAGCCATTTGAGCGGGGAGGGAGATACGCAGTATTTT,CASSHLSGEGDTQYF
.,TRBJ1-1,.,16,TRBV27,TGTGCCAGCAGTTTAGATGGTCGGGGGGCGCCAACTGAAGCTTTCTTT,CASSLDGRGAPTEAFF
.,TRBJ1-5,.,15,TRBV19,TGTGCCAGTAGGGAGACGGAATATAGCAATCAGCCCCAGCATTTT,CASRETEYSNQPQHF
.,TRBJ1-2,TRBD1,16,TRBV2,TGTGCCAGCAGTTCCCGACAGGGACCCGGCACAAGTGGCTACACCTTC,CASSSRQGPGTSGYTF
.,TRBJ2-7,TRBD1,15,TRBV5-1,TGCGCCAGCAGCGGGACCGGGACAGGGGTGGGGGAGCAGTACTTC,CASSGTGTGVGEQYF
.,TRBJ2-1,TRBD1,16,TRBV5-1,TGCGCCAGCAGCTTGGCACCGGGACAGCCCGACAATGAGCAGTTCTTC,CASSLAPGQPDNEQFF
.,TRBJ2-1,TRBD1,15,TRBV6-4,TGTGCCAGCAGCGAACCGGGACAGGGGACCGATGAGCAGTTCTTC,CASSEPGQGTDEQFF
.,TRBJ2-2,.,12,TRBV27,TGTGCCAGCAGTATGAGGTGGGGGGAGCTGTTTTTT,CASSMRWGELFF
.,TRBJ1-1,.,15,TRBV29-1,TGCAGCGTTAGAGTGTTGAACGGAGGGGGCACTGAAGCTTTCTTT,CSVRVLNGGGTEAFF
.,TRBJ1-1,.,15,TRBV6-5,TGTGCCAGCAGTTACGACAGGCGGAAGGACACTGAAGCTTTCTTT,CASSYDRRKDTEAFF
.,TRBJ1-1,.,11,TRBV25-1,TGTGCCAGCATGGACCTATCTGAAGCTTTCTTT,CASMDLSEAFF
.,TRBJ2-7,TRBD1,15,TRBV18,TGTGCCAGCTCGCCTGCGACAGGGTCCCCCTACGAGCAGTACTTC,CASSPATGSPYEQYF
once,TRBJ1-2,.,13,TRBV6-1,TGTGCCAGCAGTGGGTCTCCAGGGGTTGGCTACACCTTC,CASSGSPGVGYTF
.,TRBJ1-2,.,16,TRBV4-3,TGCGCCAGCAGCCAAGAAACCACCGGGGGGCCCTATGGCTACACCTTC,CASSQETTGGPYGYTF
.,TRBJ1-2,.,13,TRBV27,TGTGCCAGCAGTTCGGGAGAAGGATATGGCTACACCTTC,CASSSGEGYGYTF
.,TRBJ2-1,.,16,TRBV7-6,TGTGCCAGCAGCTTAGAATCGAGGCGGGGTACTAATGAGCAGTTCTTC,CASSLESRRGTNEQFF
.,TRBJ1-4,TRBD1,14,TRBV2,TGTGCCAGCAAAGAGGAGGGGGCGGTAGGAAAACTGTTTTTT,CASKEEGAVGKLFF
.,TRBJ2-3,.,14,TRBV11-2,TGTGCCAGCAGCCCCGACTCCTTCGGAGATACGCAGTATTTT,CASSPDSFGDTQYF
.,TRBJ2-5,.,15,TRBV5-1,TGCGCCAGCACCTCGACCGGGACTCCACAAGAGACCCAGTACTTC,CASTSTGTPQETQYF
.,TRBJ2-2,.,12,TRBV7-8,TGTGCCACCCAAGCGAACACCGGGGAGCTGTTTTTT,CATQANTGELFF
.,TRBJ2-1,.,14,TRBV29-1,TGCAGCGTGGGGCCGGAATTCACCTCGGGTGAGCAGTTCTTC,CSVGPEFTSGEQFF
.,TRBJ1-2,.,12,TRBV5-1,TGCGCCAGCAGCCGGGGGAGGGATGGCTACACCTTC,CASSRGRDGYTF
few,TRBJ2-7,TRBD1,16,TRBV7-9,TGTGCCAGCAGCCCTACCTCCGGGACAGGGCTGTACGAGCAGTACTTC,CASSPTSGTGLYEQYF
.,TRBJ2-4,.,15,TRBV19,TGTGCCAGTAGCCTTGCCGCAGGGTACCGAAACATTCAGTACTTC,CASSLAAGYRNIQYF
.,TRBJ1-5,TRBD1,13,TRBV9,TGTGCCAGCAGCGTCACAGGGGAACAGCCCCAGCATTTT,CASSVTGEQPQHF
.,TRBJ2-1,.,14,TRBV19,TGTGCCAGTAGTATAGATCTGGCTAGCGATGAGCAGTTCTTC,CASSIDLASDEQFF
.,TRBJ1-6,.,15,TRBV5-1,TGCGCCAGCAGCTTGGCCCCCGGAAGAGATTCACCCCTCCACTTT,CASSLAPGRDSPLHF
.,TRBJ1-5,TRBD1,14,TRBV10-3,TGTGCCGGCGGGACAGGGGATAGCAATCAGCCCCAGCATTTT,CAGGTGDSNQPQHF
once,TRBJ1-5,.,13,TRBV6-6,TGTGCCAGCAGTTACTCGACGGGGCAGCCCCAGCATTTT,CASSYSTGQPQHF
.,TRBJ1-5,.,12,TRBV29-1,TGCAGCGTTGGACAGGGCAATCAGCCCCAGCATTTT,CSVGQGNQPQHF
.,TRBJ1-2,.,13,TRBV4-3,TGCGCCAGCAGCCATAACAACGACTATGGCTACACCTTC,CASSHNNDYGYTF